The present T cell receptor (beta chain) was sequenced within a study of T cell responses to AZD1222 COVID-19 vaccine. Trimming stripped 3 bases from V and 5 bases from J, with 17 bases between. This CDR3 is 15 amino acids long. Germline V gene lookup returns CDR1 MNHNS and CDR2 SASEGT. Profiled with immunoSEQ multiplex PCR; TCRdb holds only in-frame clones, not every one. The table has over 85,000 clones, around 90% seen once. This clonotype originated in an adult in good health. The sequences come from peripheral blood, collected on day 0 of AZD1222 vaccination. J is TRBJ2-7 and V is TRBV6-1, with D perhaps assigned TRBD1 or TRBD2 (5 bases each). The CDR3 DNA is TGTGCCAGCAGTGATAGGGGTCCCGGACTTAACGAGCAGTACTTC. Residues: CASSDRGPGLNEQYF.